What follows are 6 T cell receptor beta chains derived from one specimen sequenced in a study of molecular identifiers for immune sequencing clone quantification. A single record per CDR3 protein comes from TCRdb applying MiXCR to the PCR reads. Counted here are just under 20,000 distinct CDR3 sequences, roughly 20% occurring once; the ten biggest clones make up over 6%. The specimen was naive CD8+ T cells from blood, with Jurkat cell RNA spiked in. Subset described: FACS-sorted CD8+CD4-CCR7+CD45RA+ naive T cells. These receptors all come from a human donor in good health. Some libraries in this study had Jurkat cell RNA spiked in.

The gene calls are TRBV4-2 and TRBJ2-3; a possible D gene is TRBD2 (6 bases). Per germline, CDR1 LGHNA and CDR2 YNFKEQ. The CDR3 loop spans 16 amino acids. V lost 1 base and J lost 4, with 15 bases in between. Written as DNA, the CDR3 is TGTGCCAGCAGCCAAGTTCCGGGAGCGGCCTCAGATACGCAGTATTTT. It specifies CASSQVPGAASDTQYF.

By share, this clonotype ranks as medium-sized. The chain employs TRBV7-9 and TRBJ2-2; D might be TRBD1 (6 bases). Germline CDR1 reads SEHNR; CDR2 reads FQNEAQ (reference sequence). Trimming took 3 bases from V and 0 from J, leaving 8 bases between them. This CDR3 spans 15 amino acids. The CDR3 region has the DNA TGTGCCAGCAGCTTCGGACAGACGAACACCGGGGAGCTGTTTTTT. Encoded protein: CASSFGQTNTGELFF.

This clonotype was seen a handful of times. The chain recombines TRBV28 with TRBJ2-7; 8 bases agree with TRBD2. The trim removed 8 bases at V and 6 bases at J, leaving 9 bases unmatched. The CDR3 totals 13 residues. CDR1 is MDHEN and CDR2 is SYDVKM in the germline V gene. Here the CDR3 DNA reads TGTGCCAGCCGCCAGCGGGAGTTTCTCGAGCAGTACTTC. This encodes CASRQREFLEQYF.

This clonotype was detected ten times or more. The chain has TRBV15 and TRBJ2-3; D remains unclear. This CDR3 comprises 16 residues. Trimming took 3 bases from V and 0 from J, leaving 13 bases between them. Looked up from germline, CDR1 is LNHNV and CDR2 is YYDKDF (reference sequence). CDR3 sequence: CATSSDRAGSTDTQYF. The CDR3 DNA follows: TGTGCCACCAGCAGTGATCGGGCAGGAAGCACAGATACGCAGTATTTT.

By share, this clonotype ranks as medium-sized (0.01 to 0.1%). CDR3 region: CASSLDRTGSDEQYF. DNA of the CDR3: TGCGCCAGCAGCTTGGACCGGACAGGGAGTGACGAGCAGTACTTC. V gene TRBV5-1 combines with J gene TRBJ2-7; 8 bases are a match to TRBD1. Germline trimming cut 0 bases from V and 5 bases from J; bases unmatched to any gene: 7. CDR1 SGHRS and CDR2 YFSETQ come from the germline V gene. CDR3 length: 15 amino acids.

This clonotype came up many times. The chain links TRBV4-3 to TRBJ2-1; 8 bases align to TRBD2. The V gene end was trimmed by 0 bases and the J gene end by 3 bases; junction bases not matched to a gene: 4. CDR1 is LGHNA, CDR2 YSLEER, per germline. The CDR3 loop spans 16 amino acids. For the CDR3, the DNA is TGCGCCAGCAGCCAAGAGGACGGGAGGGTCTACAATGAGCAGTTCTTC. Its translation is CASSQEDGRVYNEQFF.